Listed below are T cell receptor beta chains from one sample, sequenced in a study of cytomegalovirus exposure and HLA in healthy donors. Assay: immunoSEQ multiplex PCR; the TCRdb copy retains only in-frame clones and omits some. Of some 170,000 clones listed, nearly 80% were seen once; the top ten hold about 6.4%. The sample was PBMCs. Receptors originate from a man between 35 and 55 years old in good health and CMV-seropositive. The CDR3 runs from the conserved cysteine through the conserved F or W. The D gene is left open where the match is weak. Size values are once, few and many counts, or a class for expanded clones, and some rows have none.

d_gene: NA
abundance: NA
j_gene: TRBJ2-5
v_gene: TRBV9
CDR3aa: CASSDTGHPAETQYF
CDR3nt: TGTGCCAGCAGCGATACGGGACATCCTGCGGAGACCCAGTACTTC

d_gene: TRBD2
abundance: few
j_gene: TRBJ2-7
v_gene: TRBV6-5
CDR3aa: CASQTSGAYEQYF
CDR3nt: TGTGCCAGCCAGACTAGCGGGGCCTACGAGCAGTACTTC

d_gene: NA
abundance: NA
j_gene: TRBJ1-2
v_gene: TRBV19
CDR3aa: CASSPGWSAANYGYTF
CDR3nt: TGTGCCAGTAGTCCCGGTTGGTCCGCTGCTAACTATGGCTACACCTTC

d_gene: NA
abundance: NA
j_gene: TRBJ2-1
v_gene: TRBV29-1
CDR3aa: CSVVEGLPYNGQFF
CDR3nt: TGCAGCGTTGTCGAGGGACTCCCTTACAATGGGCAGTTCTTC

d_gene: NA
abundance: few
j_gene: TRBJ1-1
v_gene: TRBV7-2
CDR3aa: CASSRGRDFMNTEAFF
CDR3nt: TGTGCCAGCAGCCGAGGGCGGGATTTCATGAACACTGAAGCTTTCTTT

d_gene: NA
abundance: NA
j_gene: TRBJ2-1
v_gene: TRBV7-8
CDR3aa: CASSLGRLVNYNEQFF
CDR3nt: TGTGCCAGCAGCTTAGGGAGGCTAGTGAACTACAATGAGCAGTTCTTC

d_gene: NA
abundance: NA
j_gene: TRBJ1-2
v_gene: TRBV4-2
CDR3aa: CASSQEYRPGYGYTF
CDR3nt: TGTGCCAGCAGCCAAGAATACCGGCCGGGATATGGCTACACCTTC

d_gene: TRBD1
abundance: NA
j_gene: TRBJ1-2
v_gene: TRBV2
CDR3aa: CASSRQGADYGYTF
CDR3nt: TGTGCCAGCAGTCGACAGGGGGCTGATTATGGCTACACCTTC

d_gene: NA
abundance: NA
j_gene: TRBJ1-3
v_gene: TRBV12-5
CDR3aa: CASGLSSGLGGNTIYF
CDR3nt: TGTGCTAGTGGTTTGAGCTCAGGGTTGGGTGGAAACACCATATATTTT

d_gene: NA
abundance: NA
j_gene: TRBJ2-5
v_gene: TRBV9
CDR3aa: CASSVDGAALTQYF
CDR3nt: TGTGCCAGCAGCGTAGATGGGGCAGCCCTGACCCAGTACTTC

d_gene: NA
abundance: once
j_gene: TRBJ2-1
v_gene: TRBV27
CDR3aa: CASSSPRVASHNEQFF
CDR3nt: TGTGCCAGCAGTTCCCCCAGGGTTGCTTCTCACAATGAGCAGTTCTTC

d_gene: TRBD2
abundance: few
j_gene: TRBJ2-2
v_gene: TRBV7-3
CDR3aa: CASSVSGVAGELFF
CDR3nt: TGTGCCAGCAGCGTGAGCGGGGTGGCCGGGGAGCTGTTTTTT

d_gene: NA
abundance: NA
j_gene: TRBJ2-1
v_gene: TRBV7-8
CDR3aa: CASRPGNYNNEQFF
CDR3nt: TGTGCCAGCAGACCCGGGAACTACAACAATGAGCAGTTCTTC

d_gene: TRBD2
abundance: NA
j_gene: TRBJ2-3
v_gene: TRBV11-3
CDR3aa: CASSPRTSGRVVDTQYF
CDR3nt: TGTGCCAGCAGCCCTCGGACTAGCGGGAGAGTGGTAGATACGCAGTATTTT

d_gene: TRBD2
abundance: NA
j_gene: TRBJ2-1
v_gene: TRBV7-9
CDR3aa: CASSGLAGNNEQFF
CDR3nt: TGTGCCAGCAGCGGCCTAGCGGGAAATAATGAGCAGTTCTTC

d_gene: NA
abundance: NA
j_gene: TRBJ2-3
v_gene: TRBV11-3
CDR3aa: CASSLVQASDTQYF
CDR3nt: TGTGCCAGCAGCTTAGTCCAGGCGTCCGATACGCAGTATTTT

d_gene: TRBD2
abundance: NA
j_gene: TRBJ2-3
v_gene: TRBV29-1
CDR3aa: CSVRTGVSISGRGPDTQYF
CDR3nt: TGCAGCGTTAGGACAGGTGTGTCTATTAGCGGGAGAGGACCAGATACGCAGTATTTT

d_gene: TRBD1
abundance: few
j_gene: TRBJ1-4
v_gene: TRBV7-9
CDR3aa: CSSTRQGATNEKLFF
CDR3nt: TGTTCCAGCACAAGACAGGGGGCGACTAATGAAAAACTGTTTTTT

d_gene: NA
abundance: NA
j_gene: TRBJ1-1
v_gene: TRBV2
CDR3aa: CASSPRPIEAFF
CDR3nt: TGTGCCAGCAGCCCTAGACCGATTGAAGCTTTCTTT

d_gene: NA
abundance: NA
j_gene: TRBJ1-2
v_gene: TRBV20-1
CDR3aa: CSATQTGGYTF
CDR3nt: TGCAGTGCTACCCAAACGGGAGGCTACACCTTC

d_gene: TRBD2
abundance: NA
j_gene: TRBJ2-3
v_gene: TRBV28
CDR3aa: CASSPPGGPLVDTQYF
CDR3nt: TGTGCCAGCAGTCCCCCGGGGGGGCCCCTCGTGGATACGCAGTATTTT

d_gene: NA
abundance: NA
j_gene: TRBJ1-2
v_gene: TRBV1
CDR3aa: CTSSQEMAGGPPRDGYTF
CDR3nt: TGCACCAGCAGCCAAGAAATGGCAGGGGGCCCCCCGAGGGATGGCTACACCTTC

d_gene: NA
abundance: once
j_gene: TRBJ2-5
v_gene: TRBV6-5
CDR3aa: CASSYSYSQSETQYF
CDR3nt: TGTGCCAGCAGTTACTCGTACTCCCAATCAGAGACCCAGTACTTC

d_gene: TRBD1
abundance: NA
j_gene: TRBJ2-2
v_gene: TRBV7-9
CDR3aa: CASRPGQFNTGELFF
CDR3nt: TGTGCCAGCAGACCGGGACAGTTTAACACCGGGGAGCTGTTTTTT

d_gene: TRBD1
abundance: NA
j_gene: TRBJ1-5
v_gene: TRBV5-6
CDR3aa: CASSRDRGNQPQHF
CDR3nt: TGTGCCAGCAGCCGGGACAGGGGGAATCAGCCCCAGCATTTT

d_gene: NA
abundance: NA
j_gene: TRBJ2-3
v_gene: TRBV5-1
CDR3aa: CASSLTRKTDTQYF
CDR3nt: TGCGCCAGCAGCTTAACGAGGAAAACAGATACGCAGTATTTT

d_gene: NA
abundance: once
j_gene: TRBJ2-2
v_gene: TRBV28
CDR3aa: CASSASYGELFF
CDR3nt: TGTGCCAGCAGTGCTAGTTACGGGGAGCTGTTTTTT

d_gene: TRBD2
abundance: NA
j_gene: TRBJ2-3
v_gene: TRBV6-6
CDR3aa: CASSFLAGGGHTQYF
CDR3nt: TGTGCCAGCAGTTTTCTAGCGGGAGGGGGCCATACGCAGTATTTT

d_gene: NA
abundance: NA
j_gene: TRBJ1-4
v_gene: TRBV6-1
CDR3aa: CASASLEHEELFF
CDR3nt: TGTGCCAGCGCTTCGTTGGAGCACGAAGAACTGTTTTTT

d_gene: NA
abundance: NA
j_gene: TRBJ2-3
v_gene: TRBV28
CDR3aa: CATGVGTDTQYF
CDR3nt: TGTGCCACGGGGGTGGGCACAGATACGCAGTATTTT

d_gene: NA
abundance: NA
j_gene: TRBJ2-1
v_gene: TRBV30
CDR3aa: CAWPGVAYNEQFF
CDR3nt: TGTGCCTGGCCAGGGGTAGCCTACAATGAGCAGTTCTTC

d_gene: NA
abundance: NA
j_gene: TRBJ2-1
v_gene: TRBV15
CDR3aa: CATSRPASNEQFF
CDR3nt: TGTGCCACCAGCAGACCCGCTAGCAATGAGCAGTTCTTC

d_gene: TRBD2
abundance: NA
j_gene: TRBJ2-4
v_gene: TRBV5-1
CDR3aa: CASSVGLANIQYF
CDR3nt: TGCGCCAGCAGCGTGGGACTAGCAAACATTCAGTACTTC

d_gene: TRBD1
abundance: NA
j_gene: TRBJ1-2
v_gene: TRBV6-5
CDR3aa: CASRLGQRNYGYTF
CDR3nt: TGTGCCAGCAGGTTGGGACAGAGGAACTATGGCTACACCTTC

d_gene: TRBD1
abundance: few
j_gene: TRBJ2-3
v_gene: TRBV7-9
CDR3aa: CASSRGTGGTDTQYF
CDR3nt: TGTGCCAGCAGCCGAGGGACAGGGGGGACAGATACGCAGTATTTT

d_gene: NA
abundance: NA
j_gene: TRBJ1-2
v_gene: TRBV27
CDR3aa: CASSLSGGGALGGYTF
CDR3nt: TGTGCCAGCAGTTTATCAGGTGGGGGGGCGCTGGGTGGCTACACCTTC

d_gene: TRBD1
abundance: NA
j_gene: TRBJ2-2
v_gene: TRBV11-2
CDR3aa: CASTRQGLDTGELFF
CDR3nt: TGTGCCAGCACACGACAGGGATTAGACACCGGGGAGCTGTTTTTT

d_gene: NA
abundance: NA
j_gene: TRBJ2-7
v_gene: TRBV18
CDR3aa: CASSPAGYEQYF
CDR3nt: TGTGCCAGCTCACCGGCGGGGTACGAGCAGTACTTC

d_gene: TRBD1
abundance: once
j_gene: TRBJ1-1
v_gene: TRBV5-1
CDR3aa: CASSWGQGNTEAFF
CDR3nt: TGCGCCAGCAGCTGGGGACAGGGCAACACTGAAGCTTTCTTT

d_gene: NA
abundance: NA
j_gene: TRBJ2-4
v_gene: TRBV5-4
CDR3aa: CASSPSPGTDSQYF
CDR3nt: TGTGCCAGCAGCCCCTCCCCCGGCACGGACAGTCAGTACTTC

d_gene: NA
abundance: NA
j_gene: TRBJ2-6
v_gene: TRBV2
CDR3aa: CARLQDSSGANGLTF
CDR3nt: TGTGCCAGGCTTCAAGACAGTTCTGGGGCCAACGGCCTGACTTTC

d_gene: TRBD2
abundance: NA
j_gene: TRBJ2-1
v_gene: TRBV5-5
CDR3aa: CASSLMRTSEYNEQFF
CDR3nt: TGTGCCAGCAGCTTAATGCGAACTAGCGAATACAATGAGCAGTTCTTC

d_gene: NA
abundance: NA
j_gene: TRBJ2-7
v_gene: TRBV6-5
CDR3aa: CASRGLSSYEQYF
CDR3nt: TGTGCCAGCAGGGGCCTTAGCTCCTACGAGCAGTACTTC

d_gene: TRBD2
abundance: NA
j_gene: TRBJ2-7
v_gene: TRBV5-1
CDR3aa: CASREGISERTYEQYF
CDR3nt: TGCGCCAGCCGGGAGGGGATTTCAGAAAGAACCTACGAGCAGTACTTC

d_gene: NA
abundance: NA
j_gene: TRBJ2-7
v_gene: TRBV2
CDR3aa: CASSEAFRGGSYEQYF
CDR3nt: TGTGCCAGCAGTGAAGCCTTCAGGGGTGGGAGCTACGAGCAGTACTTC

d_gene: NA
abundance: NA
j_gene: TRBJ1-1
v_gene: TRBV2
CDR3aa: CASSEDRLNTEAFF
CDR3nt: TGTGCCAGCAGTGAAGACAGACTGAACACTGAAGCTTTCTTT

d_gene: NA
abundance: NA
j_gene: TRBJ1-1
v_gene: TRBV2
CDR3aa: CASSEDSTEAFF
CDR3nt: TGTGCCAGCAGTGAAGACAGCACTGAAGCTTTCTTT

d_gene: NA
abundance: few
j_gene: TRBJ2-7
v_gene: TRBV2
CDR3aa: CASREKAYEQYF
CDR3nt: TGTGCCAGCAGGGAGAAGGCCTACGAGCAGTACTTC

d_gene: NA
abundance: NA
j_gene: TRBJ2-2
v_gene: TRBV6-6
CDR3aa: CASRLTSTGELFF
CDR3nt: TGTGCCAGCCGATTGACTAGCACCGGGGAGCTGTTTTTT

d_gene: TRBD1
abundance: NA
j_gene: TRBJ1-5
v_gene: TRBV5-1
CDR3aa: CASSVGQEGQPQHF
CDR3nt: TGCGCCAGCAGCGTCGGACAGGAAGGCCAGCCCCAGCATTTT

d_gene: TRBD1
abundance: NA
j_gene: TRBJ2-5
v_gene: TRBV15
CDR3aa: CATSRRQGGETQYF
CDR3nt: TGTGCCACCAGCAGGAGACAGGGCGGCGAGACCCAGTACTTC

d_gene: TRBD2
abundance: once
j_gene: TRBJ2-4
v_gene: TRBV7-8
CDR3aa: CASSPSLREGGAKNSQYF
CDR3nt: TGTGCCAGCAGCCCGTCTTTGCGGGAGGGTGGGGCCAAAAACAGTCAGTACTTC

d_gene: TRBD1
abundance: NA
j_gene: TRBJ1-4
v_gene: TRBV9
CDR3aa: CASSPGQGRNEKLFF
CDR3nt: TGTGCCAGCAGCCCGGGACAGGGGAGGAATGAAAAACTGTTTTTT

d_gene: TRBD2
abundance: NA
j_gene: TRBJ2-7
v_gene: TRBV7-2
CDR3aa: CASSPNPSGSSYEQYF
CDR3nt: TGTGCCAGCAGCCCCAACCCTAGCGGGAGCTCCTACGAGCAGTACTTC

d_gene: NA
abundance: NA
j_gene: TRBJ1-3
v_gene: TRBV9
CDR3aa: CASSKWAENTIYF
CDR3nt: TGTGCCAGCAGCAAGTGGGCCGAAAACACCATATATTTT

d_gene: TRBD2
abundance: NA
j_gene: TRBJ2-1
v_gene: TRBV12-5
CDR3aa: CASGLSPFGGSGYNEQFF
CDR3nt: TGTGCTAGTGGTTTGTCACCCTTCGGCGGGAGTGGGTACAATGAGCAGTTCTTC

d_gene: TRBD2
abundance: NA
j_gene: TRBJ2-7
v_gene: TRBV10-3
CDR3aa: CAIRVAGESYEQYF
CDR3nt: TGTGCCATCAGAGTAGCGGGGGAGAGCTACGAGCAGTACTTC

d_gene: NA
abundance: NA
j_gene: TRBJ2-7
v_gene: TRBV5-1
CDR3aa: CASSDEGSGLTEQYF
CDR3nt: TGCGCCAGCAGCGACGAAGGTAGCGGCCTGACCGAGCAGTACTTC

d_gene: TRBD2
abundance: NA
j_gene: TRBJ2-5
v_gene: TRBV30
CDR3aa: CAWGGLAGEETQYF
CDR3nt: TGTGCCTGGGGGGGACTAGCGGGAGAAGAGACCCAGTACTTC